The 32 T cell receptor beta chains given below trace back to one sample, sequenced in a study of T-cell memory formation after mild COVID-19. One entry per CDR3 protein results from TCRdb running MiXCR on the 5' RACE reads. The sample comprises over 130,000 distinct CDR3 sequences, around 15% of which are singletons, and about 26% rests with the top ten. Sequences were obtained from PBMCs or a T cell subset sorted from them (not recorded which). The receptors were sampled from an adult woman who had mild COVID-19 (a few samples of this study predate the infection). Cell type and time point are not known.

This clonotype turned up a few times. The J gene is TRBJ2-3, the V gene TRBV7-6; TRBD2 matches 8 bases. Germline V gene lookup returns CDR1 SGHVS and CDR2 FNYEAQ. J lost 2 bases, V lost 7 bases, and 11 bases had no gene match. The CDR3 is made up of 16 amino acids. The CDR3 DNA reads TGTGCCAGCATCCGTGGCGGGGGGCCCCTCACAGATACGCAGTATTTT. This codes for CASIRGGGPLTDTQYF. Filled out from reference TRBV7-6 and TRBJ2-3, the complete variable domain reads GAGVSQSPRYKVTKRGQDVALRCDPISGHVSLYWYRQALGQGPEFLTYFNYEAQQDKSGLPNDRFSAERPEGSISTLTIQRTEQRDSAMYRCASIRGGGPLTDTQYFGPGTRLTVL.

The chain has TRBV5-1 and TRBJ1-3; the D is unclear. V was cut by 0 bases and J by 0 bases, with 7 bases left in between. Germline values: CDR1 SGHRS, CDR2 YFSETQ. The CDR3 has 15 residues. CDR3 DNA: TGCGCCAGCAGCTTGGGGACCGGCTCTGGAAACACCATATATTTT. This translates into CASSLGTGSGNTIYF.

The chain is built from TRBV15 and TRBJ2-7; D perhaps matches TRBD2 (5 bases). Trimming pared 6 bases from V and 6 bases from J, leaving 15 bases between. The CDR3 has 13 amino acids. Germline assignment: CDR1 LNHNV and CDR2 YYDKDF (reference sequence). The chain's CDR3 is CATSPELLAEQYF. The CDR3 nucleotides are TGTGCCACCAGTCCGGAACTCCTAGCCGAGCAGTACTTC.

This clonotype has a handful of counts. The chain is built from TRBV5-1 and TRBJ2-3, with 13 bases fitting TRBD2. This CDR3 is built from 16 residues. The germline V gene has CDR1 SGHRS and CDR2 YFSETQ. The trim removed 5 bases at V and 3 bases at J, leaving 6 bases unmatched. The CDR3 bases are TGCGCCAGCAGATTTAGGACTAGCGGGAGAACAGATACGCAGTATTTT. Translation gives CASRFRTSGRTDTQYF.

The sample holds a few counts of this clonotype. The chain uses TRBV9 and TRBJ1-2, with a weak D call TRBD1 (5 bases). The ends were cut back, 4 bases at V and 4 bases at J, with 17 bases in the middle. CDR1 and CDR2 from the germline V gene are SGDLS and YYNGEE. The CDR3 is 15 residues long. Here the CDR3 reads CASSPRGDSGYGYTF. The CDR3 DNA is TGTGCCAGCAGCCCCCGGGGGGACTCGGGCTATGGCTACACCTTC.

V gene TRBV12-3 or TRBV12-4 combines with J gene TRBJ1-1; D remains ambiguous. This CDR3 has 11 residues. Deletions cut 3 bases from V and 8 bases from J, with 7 bases between. The CDR3 sequence is CASSLGPEAFF. CDR3 in DNA: TGTGCCAGCAGTTTGGGCCCGGAAGCTTTCTTT.

Only a few counts were recorded for this clonotype. V usage is TRBV4-1 and J usage is TRBJ2-2; D is undetermined. The CDR3 spans 16 residues. V dropped 3 bases and J dropped 0 bases, with 11 bases sitting between them. CDR1 is MGHRA and CDR2 is YSYEKL in the germline V gene. CDR3 loop: CASSHPTGTNTGELFF. CDR3 nucleotides: TGCGCCAGCAGCCACCCGACCGGAACGAACACCGGGGAGCTGTTTTTT.

The sample holds a few counts of this clonotype. One end of the junction does not line up with germline, which may come from a read error. This sequence joins TRBV27 and TRBJ2-7; D may be TRBD1 or TRBD2 (5 bases each). This CDR3 spans 12 amino acids. The germline V gene encodes CDR1 MNHEY and CDR2 SMNVEV (reference sequence). The chain's CDR3 is CASGTLSDEQYF. The DNA of the CDR3 is TGTGCCAGCGGGACCCTCTCCGACGAGCAGTACTTC.

This clonotype was seen a few times. This chain joins TRBV24-1 and TRBJ1-1; TRBD1 matches 7 bases. This CDR3 region has 15 residues. V gave up 4 bases and J gave up 1 base; unmatched junction bases: 5. Germline V gene lookup returns CDR1 KGHDR and CDR2 SFDVKD. The CDR3 DNA follows: TGTGCCACCAGTGACCCCAGGACAGGGAACACTGAAGCTTTCTTT. Translation: CATSDPRTGNTEAFF.

CDR3 bases: TGTGCCAGCAGTTACGGGAACATGAACACTGAAGCTTTCTTT. It is translated as CASSYGNMNTEAFF. The chain recombines TRBV6-2 or TRBV6-3 with TRBJ1-1; the D is unclear. V lost 2 bases and J lost 0, with 7 bases in between. The CDR3 sequence is 14 residues long. CDR1 is MNHEY and CDR2 is SVGEGT in the germline V gene.

This chain links TRBV10-3 with TRBJ2-2, with D hard to call. V lost 8 bases and J 0 bases, leaving 4 bases between the germline ends. Germline loops: CDR1 ENHRY, CDR2 SYGVKD. The CDR3 spans 12 residues. CDR3 protein: CAIWPNTGELFF. CDR3 DNA sequence: TGTGCCATCTGGCCGAACACCGGGGAGCTGTTTTTT.

The rearrangement uses TRBV30 and TRBJ2-5, with a weak D call TRBD2 (6 bases). Per the germline V gene, CDR1 is GTSNPN and CDR2 is SVGIG (reference sequence). The CDR3 loop spans 15 amino acids. Trimming removed 2 bases at V and 4 bases at J, with 17 bases between. CDR3 sequence: CAWSLLGGTLETQYF. CDR3 in DNA: TGTGCCTGGAGTCTCCTCGGGGGAACTTTAGAGACCCAGTACTTC.

On this clonotype itself: One end of the junction is discordant with germline, which a read error may explain. The rearrangement joins TRBV7-9 to TRBJ2-7; TRBD1 agrees at 7 bases. Germline-derived CDR1 and CDR2 are SEHNR and FQNEAQ (reference sequence). This CDR3 is 16 amino acids long. The CDR3 is CASSHTDREISYGQYF. In DNA form, the CDR3 reads TGTGCCAGCAGCCATACCGACAGGGAAATATCCTACGGGCAGTACTTC.

The chain couples TRBV7-8 to TRBJ1-1; no clear D gene. Germline CDR1 reads SGHVS; CDR2 reads FQNEAQ. CDR3 length: 12 amino acids. The CDR3 loop is CATRGGNTEAFF. CDR3 bases: TGTGCAACTCGGGGAGGGAACACTGAAGCTTTCTTT. The full variable domain, with the rest looked up from reference TRBV7-8 and TRBJ1-1, is GAGVSQSPRYKVAKRGQDVALRCDPISGHVSLFWYQQALGQGPEFLTYFQNEAQLDKSGLPSDRFFAERPEGSVSTLKIQRTQQEDSAVYLCATRGGNTEAFFGQGTRLTVV.

This clonotype was detected a few times. The chain is built from TRBV7-9 and TRBJ2-7; maybe TRBD2 (5 bases). Germline values: CDR1 SEHNR, CDR2 FQNEAQ (reference sequence). Trimming pared 4 bases from V and 2 bases from J, leaving 15 bases between. The CDR3 covers 15 residues. The CDR3 protein is CASSSPEREPYEQYF. The CDR3 region has the DNA TGTGCCAGCAGCTCCCCCGAACGGGAACCCTACGAGCAGTACTTC.

The rearrangement links TRBV7-2 to TRBJ2-3, with 8 nucleotides matching TRBD2. Germline CDR1 reads SGHTA; CDR2 reads FQGNSA. This CDR3 comprises 15 residues. J lost 6 bases, V lost 3 bases, and 8 bases had no gene match. The DNA for the CDR3 is TGTGCCAGCAGCTTGCCCGGGACTAGGGCGGATACGCAGTATTTT. Translation: CASSLPGTRADTQYF.

This clonotype was detected only a few times. This chain connects TRBV12-3 or TRBV12-4 to TRBJ1-5; TRBD1 might be the D (6 bases). V gave up 4 bases and J gave up 0 bases, with 13 bases separating them. The CDR3 is 16 residues long. The CDR3, as DNA: TGTGCCAGCAGTTCCTTTCAGGGGTATAGCAATCAGCCCCAGCATTTT. It translates to CASSSFQGYSNQPQHF.

This clonotype has more than one count but fewer than ten. This chain links TRBV4-3 with TRBJ2-1, with D hard to call. CDR1 and CDR2 from the germline V gene are LGHNA and YSLEER. Trimming removed 1 base at V and 1 base at J, with 2 bases between. The CDR3 has 13 amino acids. The CDR3 protein is CASSQGSYNEQFF. The CDR3 region has the DNA TGCGCCAGCAGCCAAGGATCCTACAATGAGCAGTTCTTC.

This clonotype occurred many times. A junction boundary mismatches the germline segment, possibly from a read error. This rearrangement joins TRBV5-1 to TRBJ1-2, with D perhaps matching TRBD1 (6 bases). The CDR3 is made up of 14 amino acids. CDR1 is SGHRS, CDR2 YFSETQ, per germline. The CDR3 bases are TGTGCCAGCAGTTTTGGTACAGGGAACTATGGCTACACCTTC. Residues: CASSFGTGNYGYTF.

This clonotype was recorded many times. The chain recombines TRBV7-3 with TRBJ2-3; D is unclear. Germline assignment: CDR1 SGHTA and CDR2 FQGTGA. CDR3 length equals 15 residues. Trimming stripped 4 bases from V and 4 bases from J, with 15 bases between. CDR3 sequence: CASSSADQSPDTQYF. CDR3 DNA: TGTGCCAGCAGCTCTGCGGACCAGTCCCCAGATACGCAGTATTTT.

This clonotype has just one count. A clone one base away is much larger, so this may be a read error. The V call is TRBV2, the J call TRBJ2-7; no clear D. The V end lost 7 bases, the J end lost 0 bases, and 19 bases lay between the germline ends. The CDR3 runs 16 residues. Germline V gene lookup returns CDR1 SNHLY and CDR2 FYNNEI. The CDR3 spells CASKKELDSASYEQYF. DNA for the CDR3: TGTGCCAGCAAGAAGGAGTTAGATTCCGCCTCCTACGAGCAGTACTTC.

Here the CDR3 reads CASSPREPVYSNQPQHF. The DNA of the CDR3 is TGCGCCAGCAGCCCCCGGGAGCCCGTTTATAGCAATCAGCCCCAGCATTTT. V and J are TRBV4-1 and TRBJ1-5; no reliable D call. This CDR3 has 17 amino acids. The germline V gene encodes CDR1 MGHRA and CDR2 YSYEKL. Trimming shortened V by 4 bases and J by 0 bases, and 16 bases separated the two germline ends.

This chain links TRBV12-3 or TRBV12-4 with TRBJ1-5, with unresolved D. This CDR3 spans 13 amino acids. The V end lost 1 base, the J end lost 5 bases, and 6 bases lay between the germline ends. The CDR3 loop reads CASSLGGHQPQHF. For the CDR3, the DNA is TGTGCCAGCAGTTTAGGGGGTCATCAGCCCCAGCATTTT.

There are a few counts of this clonotype. This chain joins TRBV7-9 and TRBJ2-7, with D possibly TRBD2 on 6 matching bases. CDR3 length: 15 amino acids. From germline, CDR1 is SEHNR and CDR2 FQNEAQ (reference sequence). Between the trimmed V and J ends, which lost 0 bases and 3 bases, there was a span of 12 bases. CDR3 loop: CASSLAAGPHYEQYF. The CDR3 DNA follows: TGTGCCAGCAGCTTAGCGGCGGGACCCCACTACGAGCAGTACTTC.

The V call is TRBV7-6, the J call TRBJ2-7; D uncertain. V lost 1 base and J 7 bases, leaving 8 bases between the germline ends. Germline values: CDR1 SGHVS, CDR2 FNYEAQ. The CDR3 has 12 amino acids. The CDR3 region is CASSLVLGEQYF. CDR3 DNA sequence: TGTGCCAGCAGCTTAGTTCTGGGGGAGCAGTACTTC.

The chain joins TRBV24-1 to TRBJ2-5; no firm D call. Trimming took off 0 bases at V and 5 bases at J, with 3 bases between the two ends. Germline CDR1 reads KGHDR; CDR2 reads SFDVKD. There are 12 residues in the CDR3. CDR3 sequence reads: CATSDLGETQYF. CDR3 nucleotide sequence: TGTGCCACCAGTGATTTGGGGGAGACCCAGTACTTC.

This clonotype was observed a few times. The chain is built from TRBV20-1 and TRBJ2-7; a possible D gene is TRBD1 (5 bases). V was clipped by 6 bases and J by 5 bases, with 17 bases between them. CDR3 size: 13 residues. Looked up from germline, CDR1 is DFQATT and CDR2 is SNEGSKA (reference sequence). The CDR3 bases are TGCAGTGCAACCGGTGTCAGGGCGGACGAGCAGTACTTC. Encoded protein: CSATGVRADEQYF.

J is TRBJ1-2 and V is TRBV30; 10 bases are shared with TRBD1. The germline CDR1 and CDR2 sequences are GTSNPN and SVGIG (reference sequence). The trim removed 5 bases at V and 4 bases at J, leaving 1 base unmatched. The CDR3 consists of 12 residues. CDR3 in DNA: TGTGCCTGGGACAGGGGGCCCTATGGCTACACCTTC. The encoded protein is CAWDRGPYGYTF.

The sample holds a few counts of this clonotype. J is TRBJ2-1 and V is TRBV6-2 or TRBV6-3; TRBD1 agrees at 7 bases. This CDR3 is built from 15 residues. Germline CDR1 MNHEY, CDR2 SVGEGT. Trimming removed 6 bases from V and 2 bases from J; junction bases left unmatched: 7. The CDR3 sequence: CASRRRTGAYNEQFF. The CDR3 nucleotides read TGTGCCAGCAGACGTCGGACAGGTGCCTACAATGAGCAGTTCTTC.

A few counts support this clonotype. V gene TRBV9 combines with J gene TRBJ2-2; D is possibly TRBD1 or TRBD2 (5 bases each). V lost 1 base and J lost 3, with 19 bases in between. The CDR3 contains 18 residues. CDR1 SGDLS and CDR2 YYNGEE come from the germline V gene. DNA of the CDR3: TGTGCCAGCAGCGTAAGCTTAGGGACGGCAATGGACACCGGGGAGCTGTTTTTT. This sequence encodes CASSVSLGTAMDTGELFF.

Many counts were recorded for this clonotype. The chain joins TRBV19 to TRBJ2-7; D is unresolved. The ends were cut back, 5 bases at V and 1 base at J, with 12 bases in the middle. CDR1 and CDR2 from the germline V gene are LNHDA and SQIVND (reference sequence). This CDR3 is built from 14 residues. The CDR3 coding sequence is TGTGCCAGTAGTCCGAACTCATGGTCCTACGAGCAGTACTTC. Translation: CASSPNSWSYEQYF.

This clonotype has ten or more counts. The chain uses TRBV5-1 and TRBJ2-7; 10 bases agree with TRBD1. With V trimmed by 4 bases and J by 3 bases, 1 base remained unmatched. The germline gives CDR1 SGHRS, CDR2 YFSETQ. This CDR3 has 13 residues. The CDR3 loop reads CASSRDRGYEQYF. The CDR3 region has the DNA TGCGCCAGCAGCAGGGACAGGGGCTACGAGCAGTACTTC. Supplemented by reference TRBV5-1 and TRBJ2-7, the full variable domain reads KAGVTQTPRYLIKTRGQQVTLSCSPISGHRSVSWYQQTPGQGLQFLFEYFSETQRNKGNFPGRFSGRQFSNSRSEMNVSTLELGDSALYLCASSRDRGYEQYFGPGTRLTVT.